This T cell receptor beta chain was identified in a study of blood T cell repertoires in COVID-19. In the study overall: PBMCs, B-cell-depleted T cells, or T cells provided the cDNA or gDNA that made up the material.

CDR1 and CDR2 from the germline V gene are SGHDT and YYEEEE. CDR3 length: 15 residues. V lost 4 bases, J lost 0 bases, and 14 bases lay in between. Per the study methods: Reference gene primer amplification gave estimated nucleated cell counts. The protocol was immunoSEQ multiplex PCR, while the TCRdb copy is restricted to in-frame clones and leaves out a portion. V and J calls and clone size are given by that table; D and trimming were obtained from the DNA. The table includes around 250,000 clones, about 85% detected once. Material: peripheral blood. J is TRBJ2-7 and V is TRBV5-6, with D perhaps TRBD1 (5 bases). This TCR derives from a man younger than 30 with active or convalescent COVID-19. In nucleotides, the CDR3 is TGTGCCAGCAGCAAGAGTCGACAGAACTCCTACGAGCAGTACTTC. Its translation is CASSKSRQNSYEQYF.